This TCR beta chain emerged from a study of cytomegalovirus exposure and HLA in healthy donors. Study overall: Previous work identified 95 million to 120 million unique TCR beta sequences from 200 million or so T cells.

This clone was recorded only once. The antigen is undetermined. The PCR had 60 Vbeta and 13 Jbeta primers. Produced via immunoSEQ multiplex PCR; TCRdb's table is partial and in-frame only. The sample holds around 150,000 clones; roughly 77% are singletons and the top ten take around 4.6%. The germline V gene has CDR1 SGHTA and CDR2 FQGNSA. V shed 4 bases and J shed 8 bases, with 20 bases lying between them. The CDR3 sequence is 15 residues long. General study points: It was reported that the classifier diagnosed cytomegalovirus status with high specificity and sensitivity in both the original and validation cohorts.

Sequenced material: PBMCs. The TCR comes from a male donor in good health and CMV-seronegative. J is TRBJ1-1 and V is TRBV7-2; TRBD1 might be the D (6 bases). This chain's CDR3 is CASSSDLVQGREAFF. The CDR3 nucleotides read TGTGCCAGCAGCTCAGACCTGGTGCAGGGGCGAGAAGCTTTCTTT.